The 24 T cell receptor beta chains below all came from one sample that was sequenced in a study of Graves' ophthalmopathy and Graves' hyperthyroidism. RNA served as the template for amplifying TCR beta CDR3 regions. Scientists carried out first-round RT-PCR using HTBI primers and then a second-round multiplex PCR. Each CDR3 protein is one row after TCRdb ran MiXCR on the multiplex PCR reads. The table has about 400,000 distinct CDR3 sequences, around 18% seen once. The specimen was peripheral blood. Receptors originate from a woman in her late teens or twenties with Graves' ophthalmopathy.

This clonotype was counted many times. The CDR3 DNA reads as TGCGCCAGCAGCTTGGGGACTAGCGGGGGGGAGACCCAGTACTTC. Translation gives CASSLGTSGGETQYF. The chain combines TRBV4-3 with TRBJ2-5; 15 bases agree with TRBD2. The germline CDR1 and CDR2 sequences are LGHNA and YSLEER. This CDR3 has 15 residues. V shed 5 bases and J 5 bases; nucleotides not matched to a gene: 3.

This clonotype has at least ten counts. The chain has TRBV6-1 and TRBJ1-1; D is uncertain. Germline lookup yields CDR1 MNHNS and CDR2 SASEGT. V was pared by 11 bases and J by 6 bases, with 10 bases between. CDR3 size: 10 residues. The CDR3 bases are TGTGCCTGTGAAGGCGCTGAAGCTTTCTTT. Its translation is CACEGAEAFF.

This clonotype occurred many times. CDR3 sequence (DNA): TGTGCCAGCAGCCCTGGTGGGGGGAAGAACACCGGGGAGCTGTTTTTT. As protein: CASSPGGGKNTGELFF. This chain joins TRBV7-6 and TRBJ2-2, with a possible D match to TRBD2 (6 bases). Germline CDR1 is SGHVS and CDR2 is FNYEAQ. The CDR3 contains 16 residues. V was clipped by 5 bases and J by 1 base, with 14 bases between them.

Many counts were recorded for this clonotype. J is TRBJ2-7 and V is TRBV6-5; D not certain. From germline, CDR1 is MNHEY and CDR2 SVGAGI. The germline V and J ends were trimmed by 6 bases and 3 bases, with 12 bases remaining between them. CDR3 length: 13 residues. The CDR3 sequence: CASSGPSHYEQYF. The CDR3, as DNA: TGTGCCAGCAGCGGGCCGTCCCACTACGAGCAGTACTTC.

This clonotype was observed at least ten times. The chain joins TRBV11-2 to TRBJ2-7; 7 bases line up with TRBD1. With V trimmed by 8 bases and J by 4 bases, 14 bases remained unmatched. Germline CDR1 SGHAT, CDR2 FQNNGV. The CDR3 sequence is 15 residues long. CDR3 protein: CASGPLKGARYEQYF. In DNA form, the CDR3 reads TGTGCCAGCGGACCGTTGAAGGGGGCGCGTTACGAGCAGTACTTC. The full variable domain, in which reference TRBV11-2 and TRBJ2-7 provide the parts outside the CDR3, is EAGVAQSPRYKIIEKRQSVAFWCNPISGHATLYWYQQILGQGPKLLIQFQNNGVVDDSQLPKDRFSAERLKGVDSTLKIQPAKLEDSAVYLCASGPLKGARYEQYFGPGTRLTVT.

In this sample, this clonotype turned up many times. This chain connects TRBV7-3 to TRBJ2-2; no clear D gene. The V end lost 3 bases, the J end lost 3 bases, and 2 bases lay between the germline ends. This CDR3 comprises 12 residues. CDR1 is SGHTA and CDR2 is FQGTGA in the germline V gene. The chain's CDR3 is CASSFHTGELFF. The CDR3 coding sequence is TGTGCCAGCAGCTTCCACACCGGGGAGCTGTTTTTT.

This clonotype was observed at least ten times. This rearrangement joins TRBV2 to TRBJ2-5, with 7 bases identical to TRBD2. V shed 10 bases and J 3 bases; nucleotides not matched to a gene: 5. The CDR3 is 12 amino acids. CDR1 is SNHLY, CDR2 FYNNEI, per germline. In nucleotides, the CDR3 is TGTGCCACGCTAGCGGACGAAGAGACCCAGTACTTC. Translated, it gives CATLADEETQYF.

At least ten counts were recorded for this clonotype. V gene TRBV27 combines with J gene TRBJ2-7, with a possible D match to TRBD1 (6 bases). V was shortened by 3 bases and J by 0 bases, with 9 bases between the two germline ends. Germline V lookup: CDR1 MNHEY, CDR2 SMNVEV (reference sequence). This CDR3 has 14 residues. CDR3 region: CASSLADSSYEQYF. The CDR3 DNA is TGTGCCAGCAGTTTGGCGGACAGCTCCTACGAGCAGTACTTC.

The V call is TRBV18, the J call TRBJ2-7; D ambiguous. Germline CDR1 KGHSH, CDR2 LQKENI. CDR3 length: 15 amino acids. V gave up 2 bases and J gave up 1 base, with 12 bases separating them. The DNA for the CDR3 is TGTGCCAGCTCACCAATTAGGGCGAGTTCCTACGAGCAGTACTTC. Protein product: CASSPIRASSYEQYF.

CDR3 residues: CASIVGQGNYGYTF. CDR3 nucleotide sequence: TGTGCCAGCATCGTGGGACAGGGTAACTATGGCTACACCTTC. This sequence joins TRBV12-3 or TRBV12-4 and TRBJ1-2; 9 nucleotides agree with TRBD1. After removal of 7 bases from V and 1 base from J, the junction contained 4 bases not matched to a gene. There are 14 residues in the CDR3.

This clonotype was observed many times. The chain couples TRBV10-1 to TRBJ1-5, with D unresolved. The germline CDR1 and CDR2 sequences are WNHNN and SYGVQD (reference sequence). Trimming took 2 bases from V and 1 from J, leaving 9 bases between them. The CDR3 runs 15 residues. The CDR3 loop reads CASSEGFGSNQPQHF. CDR3 bases: TGCGCCAGCAGTGAGGGGTTCGGCAGCAATCAGCCCCAGCATTTT.

The rearrangement links TRBV4-1 to TRBJ2-3; D tentatively reads TRBD1 or TRBD2 (6 bases each). Germline CDR1 and CDR2: MGHRA and YSYEKL. This CDR3 spans 15 amino acids. V lost 3 bases, J lost 6 bases, and 16 bases lay in between. In DNA, the CDR3 is TGCGCCAGCAGCCAGGGGGGCAGAGGCCGCGATACGCAGTATTTT. Its protein product is CASSQGGRGRDTQYF.

Ten or more counts support this clonotype. This chain connects TRBV19 to TRBJ1-3, with D hard to call. The CDR3 contains 14 residues. The V gene's germline CDR1 is LNHDA and CDR2 SQIVND (reference sequence). V lost 6 bases to trimming and J lost 7 bases, with 16 bases between them. DNA for the CDR3: TGTGCCAGTAGAAGGACCAACCAGGAGAACACCATATATTTT. Protein sequence: CASRRTNQENTIYF.

In its sample, this clonotype was seen many times. The chain is built from TRBV6-2 or TRBV6-3 and TRBJ1-5, with a possible D match to TRBD1 (5 bases). CDR1 MNHEY and CDR2 SVGEGT come from the germline V gene. CDR3 length: 13 residues. V was cut by 6 bases and J by 7 bases, with 13 bases left in between. The CDR3 sequence is CASSPTGGQPQHF. The CDR3 DNA reads TGTGCCAGCAGCCCCACGGGGGGGCAGCCCCAGCATTTT.

This clonotype occurred many times. The chain combines TRBV15 with TRBJ1-3; D ambiguous. Germline assignment: CDR1 LNHNV and CDR2 YYDKDF (reference sequence). Trimming took 1 base from V and 2 from J, leaving 9 bases between them. This CDR3 is 15 amino acids long. The CDR3 bases are TGTGCCACCAGCAGAGGGGGATTAACTGGAAACACCATATATTTT. Amino acid sequence: CATSRGGLTGNTIYF.

The chain employs TRBV10-3 and TRBJ2-7; 11 nucleotides match TRBD2. Germline CDR1 ENHRY, CDR2 SYGVKD. The junction had 7 bases not matched to a gene; V was cut back by 4 bases and J by 2 bases. The CDR3 covers 16 residues. CDR3 amino acids: CAISVGTSGGTYEQYF. CDR3 nucleotides: TGTGCCATCAGTGTAGGGACTAGCGGAGGGACCTACGAGCAGTACTTC.

In its sample, this clonotype was seen many times. The J gene is TRBJ2-7, the V gene TRBV6-1; 10 nucleotides align to TRBD2. V lost 7 bases to trimming and J lost 0 bases; unmatched junction nucleotides: 3. Germline CDR1 is MNHNS and CDR2 is SASEGT. The CDR3 length is 14 residues. CDR3 nucleotides: TGTGCCAGCACGGAGCGGGAGGGCTCCTACGAGCAGTACTTC. Its protein product is CASTEREGSYEQYF.

This clonotype was recorded at least ten times. The V gene is TRBV15, the J gene TRBJ2-7; no clear D gene. The V and J ends lost 4 bases and 0 bases respectively, with 13 bases between them. The CDR3 sequence is 15 residues long. Germline V gene lookup returns CDR1 LNHNV and CDR2 YYDKDF (reference sequence). CDR3 residues: CATSNHRALSYEQYF. The DNA for the CDR3 is TGTGCCACCAGCAATCACAGAGCCCTCTCCTACGAGCAGTACTTC. Together with reference TRBV15 and TRBJ2-7, the CDR3 gives the full variable domain: DAMVIQNPRYQVTQFGKPVTLSCSQTLNHNVMYWYQQKSSQAPKLLFHYYDKDFNNEADTPDNFQSRRPNTSFCFLDIRSPGLGDTAMYLCATSNHRALSYEQYFGPGTRLTVT.

The genes are TRBV6-5 and TRBJ1-1, with TRBD1 matching over 7 bases. Per germline, CDR1 MNHEY and CDR2 SVGAGI. After removal of 6 bases from V and 11 bases from J, the junction contained 15 bases not matched to a gene. The CDR3 contains 14 residues. The CDR3 nucleotides are TGTGCCAGCAGCTTAGGACGGAAAGGGGGCTGGGCTTTCTTT. This encodes CASSLGRKGGWAFF.

This clonotype was picked up many times. The chain recombines TRBV13 with TRBJ1-1, with D possibly being TRBD1 (6 bases). Trimming left V 5 bases short and J 13 bases short, with 23 bases between. Germline loops: CDR1 PRHDT, CDR2 FYEKMQ (reference sequence). The CDR3 totals 14 residues. The CDR3 sequence is CASSQRGAWGPVFF. The CDR3 region has the DNA TGTGCCAGCAGCCAAAGGGGGGCTTGGGGACCGGTTTTCTTT. Full variable domain (outside the CDR3, taken from reference TRBV13 and TRBJ1-1): AAGVIQSPRHLIKEKRETATLKCYPIPRHDTVYWYQQGPGQDPQFLISFYEKMQSDKGSIPDRFSAQQFSDYHSELNMSSLELGDSALYFCASSQRGAWGPVFFGQGTRLTVV.

This clonotype appeared many times. The chain uses TRBV12-3 or TRBV12-4 and TRBJ2-5; a weak D match, TRBD1 (6 bases). Trimming stripped 1 base from V and 4 bases from J, with 10 bases between. The CDR3 loop spans 14 amino acids. The CDR3 region is CASSLVGGGETQYF. The CDR3, as DNA: TGTGCCAGCAGTTTAGTAGGGGGTGGAGAGACCCAGTACTTC.

There are many counts of this clonotype. V is TRBV20-1 and J is TRBJ2-5; 8 nucleotides match TRBD2. The V and J ends lost 5 bases and 5 bases, in that order; junction bases with no gene match: 4. The CDR3 is made up of 12 amino acids. Per the germline V gene, CDR1 is DFQATT and CDR2 is SNEGSKA (reference sequence). In DNA, the CDR3 is TGCAGTGCTCGTAGCGGGGCTGAGACCCAGTACTTC. Its protein is CSARSGAETQYF.

At least ten counts were recorded for this clonotype. The rearrangement links TRBV27 to TRBJ2-7, with a possible D match to TRBD2 (5 bases). Germline CDR1 and CDR2: MNHEY and SMNVEV (reference sequence). The V gene lost 3 bases and the J gene lost 5 bases, with 11 bases spanning the gap. This CDR3 contains 13 residues. Here the CDR3 reads CASSLSSINEQYF. The CDR3 region has the DNA TGTGCCAGCAGTTTGTCTAGCATAAACGAGCAGTACTTC.

This clonotype was picked up many times. The genes are TRBV28 and TRBJ2-2; TRBD2 agrees at 9 bases. The length of the CDR3 is 17 residues. Trimming removed 2 bases from V and 5 bases from J; junction bases left unmatched: 9. In germline, CDR1 is MDHEN, CDR2 SYDVKM. The CDR3 loop reads CASSLPALAGVTGELFF. CDR3 bases: TGTGCCAGCAGTTTACCGGCGTTAGCGGGAGTGACCGGGGAGCTGTTTTTT.